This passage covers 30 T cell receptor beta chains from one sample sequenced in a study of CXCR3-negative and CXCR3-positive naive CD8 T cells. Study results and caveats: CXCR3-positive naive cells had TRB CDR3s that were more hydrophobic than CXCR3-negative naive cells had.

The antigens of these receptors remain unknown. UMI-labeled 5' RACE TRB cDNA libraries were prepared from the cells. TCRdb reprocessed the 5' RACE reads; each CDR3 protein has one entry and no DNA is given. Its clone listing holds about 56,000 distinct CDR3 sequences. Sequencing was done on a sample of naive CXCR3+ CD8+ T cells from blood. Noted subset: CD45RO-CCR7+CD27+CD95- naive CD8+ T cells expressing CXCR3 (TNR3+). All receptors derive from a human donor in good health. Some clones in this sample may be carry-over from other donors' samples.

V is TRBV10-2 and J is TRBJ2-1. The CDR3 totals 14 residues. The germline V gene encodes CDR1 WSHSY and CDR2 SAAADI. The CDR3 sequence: CASSEPGYYNEQFF.

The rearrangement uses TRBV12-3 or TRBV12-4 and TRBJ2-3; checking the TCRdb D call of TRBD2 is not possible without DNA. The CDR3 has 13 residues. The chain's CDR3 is CASRQRGTDTQYF.

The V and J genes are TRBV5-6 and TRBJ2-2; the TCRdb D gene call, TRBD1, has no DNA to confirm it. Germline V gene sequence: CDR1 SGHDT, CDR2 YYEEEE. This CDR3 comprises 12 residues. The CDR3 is CASAGLSGELFF. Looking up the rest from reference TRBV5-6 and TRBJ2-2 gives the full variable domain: DAGVTQSPTHLIKTRGQQVTLRCSPKSGHDTVSWYQQALGQGPQFIFQYYEEEERQRGNFPDRFSGHQFPNYSSELNVNALLLGDSALYLCASAGLSGELFFGEGSRLTVL.

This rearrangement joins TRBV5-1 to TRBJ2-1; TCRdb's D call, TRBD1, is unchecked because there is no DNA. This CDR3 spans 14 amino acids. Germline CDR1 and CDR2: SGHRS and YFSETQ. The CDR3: CASSYDRYYNEQFF. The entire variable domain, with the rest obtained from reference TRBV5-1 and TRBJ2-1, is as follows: KAGVTQTPRYLIKTRGQQVTLSCSPISGHRSVSWYQQTPGQGLQFLFEYFSETQRNKGNFPGRFSGRQFSNSRSEMNVSTLELGDSALYLCASSYDRYYNEQFFGPGTRLTVL.

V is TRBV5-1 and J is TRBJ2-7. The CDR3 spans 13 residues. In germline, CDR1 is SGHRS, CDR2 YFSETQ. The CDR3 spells CATTLAPSYEQYF.

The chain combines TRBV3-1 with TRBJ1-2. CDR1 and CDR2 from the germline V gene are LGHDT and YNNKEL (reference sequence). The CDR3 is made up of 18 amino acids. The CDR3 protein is CASSQDIGLWPTNYGYTF.

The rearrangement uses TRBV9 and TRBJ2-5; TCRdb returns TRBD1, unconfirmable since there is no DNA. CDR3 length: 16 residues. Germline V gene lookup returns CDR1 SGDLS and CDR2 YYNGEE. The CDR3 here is CASSGYSDRGSETQYF.

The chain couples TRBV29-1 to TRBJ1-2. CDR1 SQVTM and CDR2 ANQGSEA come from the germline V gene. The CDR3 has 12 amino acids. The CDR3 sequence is CSVGHQDYGYTF.

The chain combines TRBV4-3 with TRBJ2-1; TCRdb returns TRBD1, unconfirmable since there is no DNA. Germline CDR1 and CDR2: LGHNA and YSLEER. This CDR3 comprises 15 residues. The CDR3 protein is CASSSGQGSYNEQFF.

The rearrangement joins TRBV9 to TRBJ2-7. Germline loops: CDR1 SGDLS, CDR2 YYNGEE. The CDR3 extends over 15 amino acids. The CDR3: CASSLGDTISYEQYF.

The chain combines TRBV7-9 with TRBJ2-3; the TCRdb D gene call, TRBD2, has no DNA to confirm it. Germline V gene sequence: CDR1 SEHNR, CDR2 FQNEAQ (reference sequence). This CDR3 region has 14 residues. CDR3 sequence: CASSSVEEGDTQYF.

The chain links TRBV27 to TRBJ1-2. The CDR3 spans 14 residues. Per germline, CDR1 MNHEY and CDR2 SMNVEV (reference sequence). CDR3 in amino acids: CASSSPGGLYGYTF.

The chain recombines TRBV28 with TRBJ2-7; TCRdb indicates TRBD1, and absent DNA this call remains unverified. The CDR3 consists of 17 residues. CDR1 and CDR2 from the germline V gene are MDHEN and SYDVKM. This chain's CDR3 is CASSFSPSGVLSYEQYF.

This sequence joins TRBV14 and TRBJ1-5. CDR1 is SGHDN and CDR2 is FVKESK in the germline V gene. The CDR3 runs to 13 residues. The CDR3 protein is CASSQGFGQPQHF. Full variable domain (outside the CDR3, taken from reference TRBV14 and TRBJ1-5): EAGVTQFPSHSVIEKGQTVTLRCDPISGHDNLYWYRRVMGKEIKFLLHFVKESKQDESGMPNNRFLAERTGGTYSTLKVQPAELEDSGVYFCASSQGFGQPQHFGDGTRLSIL.

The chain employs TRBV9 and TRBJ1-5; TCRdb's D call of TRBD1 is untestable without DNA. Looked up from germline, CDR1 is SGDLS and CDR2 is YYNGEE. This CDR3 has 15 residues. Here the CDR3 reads CASSASGTDPEPQHF.

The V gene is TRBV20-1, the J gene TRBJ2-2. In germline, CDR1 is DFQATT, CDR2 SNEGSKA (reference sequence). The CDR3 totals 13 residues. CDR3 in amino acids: CSARGIGAGGLFF.

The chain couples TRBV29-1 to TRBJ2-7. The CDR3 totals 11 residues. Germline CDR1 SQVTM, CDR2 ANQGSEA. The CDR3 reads CSVQSSYEQYF.

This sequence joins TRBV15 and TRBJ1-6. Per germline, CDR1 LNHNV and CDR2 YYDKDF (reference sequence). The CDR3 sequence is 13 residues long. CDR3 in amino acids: CATSRGENSPLHF.

The CDR3 spells CASRWQEDRNTIYF. This chain links TRBV12-3 or TRBV12-4 with TRBJ1-3. CDR3 length: 14 residues.

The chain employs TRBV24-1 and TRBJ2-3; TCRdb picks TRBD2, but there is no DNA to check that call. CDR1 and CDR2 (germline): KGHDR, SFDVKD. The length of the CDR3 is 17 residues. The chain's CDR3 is CATSGPGTSGRADTQYF.

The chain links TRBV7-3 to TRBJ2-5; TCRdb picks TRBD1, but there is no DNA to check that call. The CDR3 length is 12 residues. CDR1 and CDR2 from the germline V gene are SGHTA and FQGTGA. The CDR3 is CASKEAGETQYF. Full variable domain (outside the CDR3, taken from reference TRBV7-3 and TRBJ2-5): GAGVSQTPSNKVTEKGKYVELRCDPISGHTALYWYRQSLGQGPEFLIYFQGTGAADDSGLPNDRFFAVRPEGSVSTLKIQRTERGDSAVYLCASKEAGETQYFGPGTRLLVL.

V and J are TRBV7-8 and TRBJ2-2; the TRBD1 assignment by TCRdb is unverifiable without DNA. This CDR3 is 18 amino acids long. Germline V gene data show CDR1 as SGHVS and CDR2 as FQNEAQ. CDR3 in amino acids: CASSSVQRQGTGTGELFF.

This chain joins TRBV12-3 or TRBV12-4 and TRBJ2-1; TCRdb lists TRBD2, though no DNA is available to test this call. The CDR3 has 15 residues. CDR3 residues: CASSPSGGVYLEQFF.

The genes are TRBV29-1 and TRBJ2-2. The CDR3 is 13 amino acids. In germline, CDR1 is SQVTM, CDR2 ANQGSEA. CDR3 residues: CSVEAANTGELFF.

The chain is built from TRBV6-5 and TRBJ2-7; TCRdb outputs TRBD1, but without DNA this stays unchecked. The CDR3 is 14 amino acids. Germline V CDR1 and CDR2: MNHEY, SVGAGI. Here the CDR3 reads CASSSDRFPGEQYF.

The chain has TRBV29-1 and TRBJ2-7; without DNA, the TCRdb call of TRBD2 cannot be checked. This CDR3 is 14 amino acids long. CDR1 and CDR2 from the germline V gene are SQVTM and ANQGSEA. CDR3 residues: CSANGGDMAGEQYF.

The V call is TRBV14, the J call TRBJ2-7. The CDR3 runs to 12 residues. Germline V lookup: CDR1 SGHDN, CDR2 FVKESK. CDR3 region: CASSLMIDEQYF.

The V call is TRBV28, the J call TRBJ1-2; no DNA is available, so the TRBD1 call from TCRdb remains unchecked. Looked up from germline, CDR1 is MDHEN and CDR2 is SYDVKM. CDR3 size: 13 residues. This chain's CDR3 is CASSLLRGQGYTF.

The CDR3 sequence is CASSSYRLAGANTDTQYF. The chain has TRBV5-1 and TRBJ2-3; TCRdb returns TRBD2, unconfirmable since there is no DNA. This CDR3 has 18 amino acids. In germline, CDR1 is SGHRS, CDR2 YFSETQ.

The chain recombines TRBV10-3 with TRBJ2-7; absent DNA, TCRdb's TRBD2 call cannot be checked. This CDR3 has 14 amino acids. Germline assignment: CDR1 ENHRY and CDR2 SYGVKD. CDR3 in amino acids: CAISGAGGQDEQYF.